These 17 T cell receptor beta chains were sequenced from one sample in a study of blood T cell repertoires in COVID-19. TCRdb's copy holds only in-frame clones and misses some; the assay was immunoSEQ multiplex PCR. Seen here are approximately 430,000 clones, roughly 85% observed once, and the top ten hold almost 1.5%. Material: peripheral blood. The receptors were gathered from a woman aged 25 to 39 with active or convalescent COVID-19.

The chain couples TRBV11-2 to TRBJ1-1, with TRBD1 matching 7 bases. CDR1 is SGHAT and CDR2 is FQNNGV in the germline V gene. The trim removed 5 bases at V and 1 base at J, leaving 1 base unmatched. The CDR3 is made up of 13 amino acids. CDR3 DNA: TGTGCCAGCAGCGGGGACAGGAACACTGAAGCTTTCTTT. Translating it yields CASSGDRNTEAFF.

This clone has only a few counts. The chain links TRBV3-1 (or the pseudogene TRBV3-2) to TRBJ1-1, with D possibly being TRBD1 (5 bases). V dropped 5 bases and J dropped 1 base, with 8 bases sitting between them. The CDR3 covers 13 residues. Germline V gives CDR1 LGHDT, CDR2 YNNKEL (reference sequence). The DNA of the CDR3 is TGTGCCAGCAGCATGGGGCGGAACACTGAAGCTTTCTTT. Translating it yields CASSMGRNTEAFF.

The chain is built from TRBV12-5 and TRBJ1-6; the D is unclear. The CDR3 length is 14 residues. Trimming removed 5 bases from V and 4 bases from J, with 9 bases in between. The germline gives CDR1 LGHNT, CDR2 FRNRAP. For the CDR3, the DNA is TGTGCTAGTGGTCCTCAGTTGTATAATTCACCCCTCCACTTT. Protein product: CASGPQLYNSPLHF.

The count of this clone is one. The chain has TRBV27 and TRBJ2-1; 7 positions match TRBD2. V lost 4 bases, J lost 7 bases, and 10 bases stayed unmatched. Germline V gives CDR1 MNHEY, CDR2 SMNVEV (reference sequence). The CDR3 sequence is 15 residues long. The CDR3 spells CASSSRLANGNEQFF. As DNA, the CDR3 is TGTGCCAGCAGTTCGAGACTAGCTAACGGTAATGAGCAGTTCTTC.

The V gene is TRBV2, the J gene TRBJ2-2, with a possible D match to TRBD2 (5 bases). The germline V gene encodes CDR1 SNHLY and CDR2 FYNNEI. The ends were cut back, 6 bases at V and 3 bases at J, with 8 bases in the middle. The CDR3 extends over 13 amino acids. The CDR3 loop reads CASRGLYTGELFF. DNA for the CDR3: TGTGCCAGCAGAGGACTTTACACCGGGGAGCTGTTTTTT.

This chain connects TRBV4-1 to TRBJ2-3; tentatively, D is TRBD2 (5 bases). The CDR3 runs to 15 residues. Looked up from germline, CDR1 is MGHRA and CDR2 is YSYEKL. V was clipped by 0 bases and J by 3 bases, with 10 bases between them. CDR3 sequence reads: CASSQESPGTDTQYF. CDR3 coding DNA: TGCGCCAGCAGCCAAGAATCCCCGGGGACAGATACGCAGTATTTT.

The table lists this clone with a count of one. V and J are TRBV7-9 and TRBJ1-1; 9 positions agree with TRBD1. Per the germline V gene, CDR1 is SEHNR and CDR2 is FQNEAQ (reference sequence). CDR3 length: 15 amino acids. The V and J ends lost 5 bases and 4 bases, in that order; junction bases with no gene match: 8. The CDR3, as DNA: TGTGCCAGCAGCCTACACGGGACAGGGCTCACTGAAGCTTTCTTT. Its translation is CASSLHGTGLTEAFF. Supplemented by reference TRBV7-9 and TRBJ1-1, the full variable domain reads DTGVSQNPRHKITKRGQNVTFRCDPISEHNRLYWYRQTLGQGPEFLTYFQNEAQLEKSRLLSDRFSAERPKGSFSTLEIQRTEQGDSAMYLCASSLHGTGLTEAFFGQGTRLTVV.

The chain combines TRBV11-2 with TRBJ2-7, with 7 nucleotides matching TRBD2. The CDR3 spans 15 residues. Germline lookup yields CDR1 SGHAT and CDR2 FQNNGV. Germline trimming cut 3 bases from V and 2 bases from J; bases unmatched to any gene: 7. CDR3 loop: CASSFGTGGAYEQYF. The CDR3, as DNA: TGTGCCAGCAGCTTCGGGACGGGAGGCGCCTACGAGCAGTACTTC.

This chain links TRBV7-2 with TRBJ1-2; 9 positions agree with TRBD1. This CDR3 is 14 amino acids long. Trimming took 4 bases from V and 6 from J; bases not matched to a gene: 6. From germline, CDR1 is SGHTA and CDR2 FQGNSA. The CDR3 here is CASSSGQGRHGYTF. In DNA, the CDR3 is TGTGCCAGCAGCTCTGGACAGGGGAGGCATGGCTACACCTTC.

The chain is built from TRBV11-2 and TRBJ2-2, with a weak D call TRBD2 (6 bases). Germline V gene data show CDR1 as SGHAT and CDR2 as FQNNGV. V was clipped by 10 bases and J by 0 bases, with 18 bases between them. The CDR3 loop spans 16 amino acids. The CDR3 reads CATTSPPQTNTGELFF. For the CDR3, the DNA is TGTGCCACAACTAGCCCCCCACAGACGAACACCGGGGAGCTGTTTTTT.

This CDR3 is CATSRDPVASYEQYF. CDR3 bases: TGTGCCACCAGCAGAGACCCCGTAGCCTCCTACGAGCAGTACTTC. This sequence joins TRBV15 and TRBJ2-7; no clear D. V was trimmed by 0 bases and J by 0 bases, leaving 9 bases between them. CDR3 length: 15 residues. CDR1 is LNHNV, CDR2 YYDKDF, per germline (reference sequence). The full variable domain, in which reference TRBV15 and TRBJ2-7 provide the parts outside the CDR3, is DAMVIQNPRYQVTQFGKPVTLSCSQTLNHNVMYWYQQKSSQAPKLLFHYYDKDFNNEADTPDNFQSRRPNTSFCFLDIRSPGLGDTAMYLCATSRDPVASYEQYFGPGTRLTVT.

The chain uses TRBV30 and TRBJ2-5; 9 positions agree with TRBD2. The germline CDR1 and CDR2 sequences are GTSNPN and SVGIG (reference sequence). The CDR3 is made up of 12 amino acids. The V segment lost 5 bases and the J segment 9 bases; nucleotides outside the gene matches: 7. CDR3 sequence reads: CAWERGDRAQYF. CDR3 in DNA: TGTGCCTGGGAGCGGGGGGATCGGGCCCAGTACTTC. Full variable domain (missing parts from reference TRBV30 and TRBJ2-5): SQTIHQWPATLVQPVGSPLSLECTVEGTSNPNLYWYRQAAGRGLQLLFYSVGIGQISSEVPQNLSASRPQDRQFILSSKKLLLSDSGFYLCAWERGDRAQYFGPGTRLLVL.

J is TRBJ2-5 and V is TRBV5-1, with D perhaps TRBD1 (6 bases). Looked up from germline, CDR1 is SGHRS and CDR2 is YFSETQ. The germline V and J ends were trimmed by 5 bases and 2 bases, with 10 bases remaining between them. CDR3 length: 13 amino acids. CDR3 residues: CASRGTFQETQYF. In nucleotides, the CDR3 is TGCGCCAGCAGGGGGACATTTCAAGAGACCCAGTACTTC.

V and J are TRBV5-1 and TRBJ1-2; no definite D call. The germline V and J ends were trimmed by 1 base and 4 bases, with 14 bases remaining between them. In germline, CDR1 is SGHRS, CDR2 YFSETQ. This CDR3 contains 15 residues. DNA for the CDR3: TGCGCCAGCAGCTTGAACGCAGGTGCCCCCTATGGCTACACCTTC. Amino acid sequence: CASSLNAGAPYGYTF.

The chain combines TRBV7-9 with TRBJ1-1; TRBD1 might be the D (6 bases). V lost 3 bases, J lost 5 bases, and 16 bases lay in between. The CDR3 extends over 15 amino acids. From germline, CDR1 is SEHNR and CDR2 FQNEAQ (reference sequence). CDR3 sequence: CASSFPNREGTEAFF. The CDR3 coding sequence is TGTGCCAGCAGCTTCCCAAACAGGGAAGGTACTGAAGCTTTCTTT. Together with reference TRBV7-9 and TRBJ1-1, the CDR3 gives the full variable domain: DTGVSQNPRHKITKRGQNVTFRCDPISEHNRLYWYRQTLGQGPEFLTYFQNEAQLEKSRLLSDRFSAERPKGSFSTLEIQRTEQGDSAMYLCASSFPNREGTEAFFGQGTRLTVV.

The J gene is TRBJ2-1, the V gene TRBV6-1; tentatively, D is TRBD1 (6 bases). With 2 bases removed from V and 3 bases from J, the gap between germline ends came to 17 bases. CDR1 and CDR2 (germline): MNHNS, SASEGT. The length of the CDR3 is 17 residues. CDR3 nucleotide sequence: TGTGCCAGCAGTGAATACAGGGAATCCCTGAACTACAATGAGCAGTTCTTC. It encodes CASSEYRESLNYNEQFF.

The J gene is TRBJ1-1, the V gene TRBV19, with D perhaps TRBD1 (6 bases). The germline V gene has CDR1 LNHDA and CDR2 SQIVND (reference sequence). The V gene lost 3 bases and the J gene lost 4 bases, with 24 bases spanning the gap. The CDR3 spans 18 residues. The CDR3 here is CASSIWAPGGQMGTEAFF. CDR3 in DNA: TGTGCCAGTAGTATTTGGGCCCCCGGGGGGCAGATGGGCACTGAAGCTTTCTTT.